This T cell receptor beta chain derives from a study of cytomegalovirus exposure and HLA in healthy donors. The trim removed 6 bases at V and 4 bases at J, leaving 12 bases unmatched. Germline V gene data show CDR1 as MGHDK and CDR2 as SYGVNS. CDR3 length: 16 residues. Vbeta (60) and Jbeta (13) primers were used in the PCR. Data came from immunoSEQ multiplex PCR; TCRdb stores just in-frame clones and leaves some out. The table shows approximately 150,000 clones, with roughly four fifths occurring only once. At sampling all donors were nominally healthy, likely with unrecorded immune exposures. Sequenced material: PBMCs. The chain couples TRBV25-1 to TRBJ1-3; 7 bases are a match to TRBD1. The sequence derives from a man younger than 30 in good health and CMV-seropositive. CDR3 DNA: TGTGCCAGCAGCGGACGACAGGGAAGGGGAGGAAACACCATATATTTT. It specifies CASSGRQGRGGNTIYF.